One sample yielded the 8 T cell receptor beta chains listed below, sequenced in a study of T cell responses to AZD1222 COVID-19 vaccine. Profiled with immunoSEQ multiplex PCR; TCRdb holds only in-frame clones, not every one. Altogether roughly 80,000 clones are present, approximately 88% being singletons, with the ten largest covering about 5%. Material: peripheral blood, obtained on day 0 of MenACWY control vaccination. These receptors came from an adult in good health.

The gene calls are TRBV5-6 and TRBJ2-4; 8 nucleotides line up with TRBD2. After removal of 3 bases from V and 0 bases from J, the junction contained 2 bases not matched to a gene. CDR1 and CDR2 from the germline V gene are SGHDT and YYEEEE. The CDR3 consists of 15 residues. CDR3 nucleotide sequence: TGTGCCAGCAGCTCCGGGACTAGAGCCAAAAACATTCAGTACTTC. It is translated as CASSSGTRAKNIQYF.

V gene TRBV6-1 combines with J gene TRBJ2-7; 9 bases agree with TRBD2. The CDR3 spans 15 residues. J gave up 3 bases and V 0 bases, and 3 bases lay outside the gene matches. Per germline, CDR1 MNHNS and CDR2 SASEGT. Here the CDR3 reads CASSEAGSGGYEQYF. The CDR3 DNA sequence: TGTGCCAGCAGTGAAGCAGGTAGCGGGGGCTACGAGCAGTACTTC.

The V call is TRBV5-8, the J call TRBJ1-3, with D unclear. Germline CDR1 is SGHTS and CDR2 is YDEGEE. Trimming removed 1 base from V and 1 base from J, with 9 bases in between. The CDR3 runs 15 residues. The CDR3 coding sequence is TGTGCCAGCAGCTTGATCGGGAGATCTGGAAACACCATATATTTT. Translating it yields CASSLIGRSGNTIYF.

The V call is TRBV18, the J call TRBJ2-2; D possibly matches TRBD1 or TRBD2 (5 bases each). Germline V lookup: CDR1 KGHSH, CDR2 LQKENI. The V end lost 3 bases, the J end lost 2 bases, and 13 bases lay between the germline ends. The CDR3 is made up of 16 amino acids. CDR3 loop: CASSPSRGGNTGELFF. CDR3 coding DNA: TGTGCCAGCTCACCGTCCCGTGGGGGAAACACCGGGGAGCTGTTTTTT. The full variable domain, with the rest looked up from reference TRBV18 and TRBJ2-2, is NAGVMQNPRHLVRRRGQEARLRCSPMKGHSHVYWYRQLPEEGLKFMVYLQKENIIDESGMPKERFSAEFPKEGPSILRIQQVVRGDSAAYFCASSPSRGGNTGELFFGEGSRLTVL.

The chain combines TRBV15 with TRBJ2-1, with D uncertain. This CDR3 spans 13 amino acids. V dropped 0 bases and J dropped 6 bases, with 6 bases sitting between them. Germline CDR1 is LNHNV and CDR2 is YYDKDF (reference sequence). The CDR3 sequence is CATSRDQSNEQFF. The CDR3 DNA follows: TGTGCCACCAGCAGAGATCAGAGCAATGAGCAGTTCTTC.

This chain uses TRBV4-1 with TRBJ1-6; TRBD1 might be the D (6 bases). Trimming took 1 base from V and 11 from J, leaving 24 bases between them. The CDR3 totals 18 residues. The V gene's germline CDR1 is MGHRA and CDR2 YSYEKL. CDR3 DNA: TGCGCCAGCAGCCAAGCGAGGACAGCGGCCGGGCCCACCACACCCCTCCACTTT. Translated: CASSQARTAAGPTTPLHF.

The gene calls are TRBV11-2 and TRBJ2-5, with D perhaps TRBD1 or TRBD2 (6 bases each). The V end lost 5 bases, the J end lost 4 bases, and 17 bases lay between the germline ends. This CDR3 has 15 amino acids. Germline loops: CDR1 SGHAT, CDR2 FQNNGV. The CDR3 coding sequence is TGTGCCAGCAGCACAAACAGGGTGGGGGGAGAGACCCAGTACTTC. Translation: CASSTNRVGGETQYF.

The chain is built from TRBV19 and TRBJ1-5, with a possible D match to TRBD1 (5 bases). The germline V gene encodes CDR1 LNHDA and CDR2 SQIVND (reference sequence). The CDR3 length is 16 residues. Trimming took off 7 bases at V and 4 bases at J, with 20 bases between the two ends. CDR3 region: CASTPFGQGLNQPQHF. The CDR3 nucleotides are TGTGCCAGTACTCCATTCGGGCAGGGACTAAATCAGCCCCAGCATTTT. Combining the CDR3 with reference TRBV19 and TRBJ1-5 gives the whole variable domain DGGITQSPKYLFRKEGQNVTLSCEQNLNHDAMYWYRQDPGQGLRLIYYSQIVNDFQKGDIAEGYSVSREKKESFPLTVTSAQKNPTAFYLCASTPFGQGLNQPQHFGDGTRLSIL.